This T cell receptor beta chain was identified in a study of blood T cell repertoires in COVID-19. This clone was counted once. This CDR3 spans 16 amino acids. Trimming cost V 3 bases and J 3 bases; bases outside gene matches: 8. Germline CDR1 DFQATT, CDR2 SNEGSKA (reference sequence). The method was immunoSEQ multiplex PCR; TCRdb's version includes in-frame clones alone and lacks a portion of them. The sample consists of roughly 200,000 clones, about 70% of them appearing once. This TCR was recovered from a woman in her 50s with active or convalescent COVID-19. This chain joins TRBV20-1 and TRBJ1-1; 12 bases are shared with TRBD1. Sequenced input: peripheral blood. CDR3 sequence (DNA): TGCAGTGCTAGTCCCGGGGACAGGGGGCGCGACACTGAAGCTTTCTTT. Translating it yields CSASPGDRGRDTEAFF.